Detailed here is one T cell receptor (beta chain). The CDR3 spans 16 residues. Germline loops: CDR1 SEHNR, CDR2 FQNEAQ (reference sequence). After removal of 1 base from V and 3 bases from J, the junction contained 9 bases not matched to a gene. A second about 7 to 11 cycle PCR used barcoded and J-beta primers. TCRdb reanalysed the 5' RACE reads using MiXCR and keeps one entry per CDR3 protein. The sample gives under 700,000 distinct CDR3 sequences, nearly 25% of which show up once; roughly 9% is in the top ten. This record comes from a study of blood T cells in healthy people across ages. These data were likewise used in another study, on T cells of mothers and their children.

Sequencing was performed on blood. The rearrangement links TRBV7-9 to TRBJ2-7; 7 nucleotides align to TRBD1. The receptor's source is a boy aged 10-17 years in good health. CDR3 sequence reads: CASSLVERGPIYEQYF. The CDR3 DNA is TGTGCCAGCAGCTTAGTAGAGAGGGGGCCTATCTACGAGCAGTACTTC.